The TCR beta chain described here comes from a study of T cell responses to AZD1222 COVID-19 vaccine. Findings and limits, study-wide: Only after the peak T cell response were repertoires sampled.

Profiled with immunoSEQ multiplex PCR; TCRdb holds only in-frame clones, not every one. The table has 80,000 to 100,000 clones, just over 90% seen once. On this clone: The antigen remains undetermined.

J gave up 9 bases and V 1 base, and 5 bases lay outside the gene matches. CDR3 size: 14 residues. Germline V CDR1 and CDR2: SGHTA, FQGTGA. The sequence was collected from an adult who received the AZD1222 COVID-19 vaccine. The V and J genes are TRBV7-3 and TRBJ2-1, with 8 bases lining up with TRBD2. This material consisted of peripheral blood, taken 28 days after the second AZD1222 dose. The DNA for the CDR3 is TGTGCCAGCAGCTTAATAGGCGGGGGGCGTGAGCAGTTCTTC. Translating gives CASSLIGGGREQFF.